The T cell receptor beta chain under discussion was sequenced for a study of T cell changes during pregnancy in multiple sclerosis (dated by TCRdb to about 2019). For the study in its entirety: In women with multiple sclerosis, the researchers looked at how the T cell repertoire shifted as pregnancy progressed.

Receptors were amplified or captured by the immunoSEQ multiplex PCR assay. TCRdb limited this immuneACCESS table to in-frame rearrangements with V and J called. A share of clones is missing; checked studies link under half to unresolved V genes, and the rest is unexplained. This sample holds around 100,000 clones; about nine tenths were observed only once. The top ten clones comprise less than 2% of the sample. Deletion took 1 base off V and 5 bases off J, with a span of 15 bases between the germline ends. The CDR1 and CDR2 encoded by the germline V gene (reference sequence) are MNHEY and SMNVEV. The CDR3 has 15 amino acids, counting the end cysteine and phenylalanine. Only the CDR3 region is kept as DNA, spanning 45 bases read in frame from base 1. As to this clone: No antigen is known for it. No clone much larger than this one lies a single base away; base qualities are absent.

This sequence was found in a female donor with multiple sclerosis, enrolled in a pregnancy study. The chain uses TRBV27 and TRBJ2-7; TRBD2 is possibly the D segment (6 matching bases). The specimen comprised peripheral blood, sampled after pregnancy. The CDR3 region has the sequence CASSLFLGSPHEQYF. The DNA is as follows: TGTGCCAGCAGTTTATTTCTCGGGAGCCCCCACGAGCAGTACTTC.